This T cell receptor (beta chain) originates from a study of blood T cell repertoires in COVID-19. This clone has only a few counts. This CDR3 spans 14 amino acids. Trimming removed 2 bases at V and 3 bases at J, with 10 bases between. CDR1 MNHNY and CDR2 SVGAGI come from the germline V gene (reference sequence). Sequencing used immunoSEQ multiplex PCR; TCRdb keeps in-frame clones, though not all of them. This sample yields over 130,000 clones, of which 86% are seen a single time; around 3.3% belongs to the top ten. Sequenced: peripheral blood. The chain has TRBV6-6 and TRBJ2-5, with D possibly being TRBD1 (6 bases). This TCR was recovered from a man between 65 and 79 years old with acute or convalescent COVID-19. CDR3 sequence: CASSYPAGEETQYF. The CDR3 nucleotides are TGTGCCAGCAGTTACCCGGCAGGGGAAGAGACCCAGTACTTC.